This is a list of T cell receptor beta chains from one sample in a study of CD8 T cells in Susac syndrome. TCRdb reanalysed the immunoSEQ multiplex PCR reads using MiXCR and keeps one entry per CDR3 protein. Among 100,000 to 150,000 distinct CDR3 sequences listed, just over 90% were seen once. Input material: CD8+ T cells from PBMCs. The origin of the receptors is a human donor with multiple sclerosis. CDR3s include the opening cysteine and the closing phenylalanine or tryptophan. The D gene is left open where the match is weak. Only some rows state a clone size, as once, few, many or a class for expanded clones.

TRBV24-1,NA,TRBJ2-5,NA,CATRSGESETQYF,TGTGCCACCAGGTCAGGGGAGTCGGAGACCCAGTACTTC
TRBV27,NA,TRBJ1-1,TRBD1,CASSLSPYGTGRFEAFF,TGTGCCAGCAGTCTATCCCCGTACGGGACAGGGCGATTTGAAGCTTTCTTT
TRBV25-1,NA,TRBJ2-7,NA,CASSEWGFTYEQYF,TGTGCCAGCAGTGAATGGGGGTTCACCTACGAGCAGTACTTC
TRBV5-6,NA,TRBJ2-7,NA,CASSFGTGWYEQYF,TGTGCCAGCAGCTTTGGAACAGGTTGGTACGAGCAGTACTTC
TRBV29-1,NA,TRBJ1-5,NA,CSAQGLYGQPQHF,TGCAGCGCACAGGGACTTTATGGTCAGCCCCAGCATTTT
TRBV27,NA,TRBJ2-3,TRBD2,CASSWGGASTDTQYF,TGTGCCAGCAGTTGGGGGGGAGCTAGCACAGATACGCAGTATTTT
TRBV4-1,NA,TRBJ2-5,NA,CASSQRLSGETQYF,TGCGCCAGCAGCCAAAGACTATCCGGAGAGACCCAGTACTTC
TRBV12-5,NA,TRBJ2-1,NA,CASGLGLHNEQFF,TGTGCTAGTGGTTTGGGACTTCATAATGAGCAGTTCTTC
TRBV13,NA,TRBJ1-6,NA,CASSTLPGGRSNSPLHF,TGTGCCAGCAGCACCCTTCCGGGGGGCCGTTCAAATTCACCCCTCCACTTT
TRBV9,once,TRBJ2-1,NA,CASSAEDVGSYNEQFF,TGTGCCAGCAGCGCCGAGGACGTCGGCTCCTACAATGAGCAGTTCTTC
TRBV9,NA,TRBJ2-3,NA,CASSPPDSDTQYF,TGTGCCAGCAGCCCCCCCGATTCGGATACGCAGTATTTT
TRBV18,NA,TRBJ1-1,TRBD1,CASSPRDRVRMNTEAFF,TGTGCCAGCTCACCACGCGACAGGGTGAGGATGAACACTGAAGCTTTCTTT
TRBV9,once,TRBJ2-1,NA,CASSQGGTPHEQFF,TGTGCCAGCAGCCAGGGGGGGACTCCACATGAGCAGTTCTTC
TRBV18,NA,TRBJ2-2,NA,CASSPSTGSSTGELFF,TGTGCCAGCTCCCCTTCTACAGGGTCGTCCACCGGGGAGCTGTTTTTT
TRBV19,NA,TRBJ2-1,TRBD2,CASVGLANNEQFF,TGTGCCAGTGTGGGACTAGCTAACAATGAGCAGTTCTTC
TRBV6-1,NA,TRBJ2-6,NA,CASSESGSGANVLTF,TGTGCCAGCAGTGAATCGGGCTCTGGGGCCAACGTCCTGACTTTC
TRBV6-6,NA,TRBJ2-1,TRBD1,CASSKTGSSYNEQFF,TGTGCCAGCAGCAAGACAGGGTCCTCCTACAATGAGCAGTTCTTC
TRBV2,once,TRBJ1-1,NA,CASGERDSRGLNTEAFF,TGTGCCAGCGGTGAGAGGGACTCCCGGGGGTTGAACACTGAAGCTTTCTTT
TRBV9,NA,TRBJ1-2,NA,CASSVGGGDYGYTF,TGTGCCAGCAGCGTAGGAGGGGGTGACTATGGCTACACCTTC
TRBV10-3,NA,TRBJ2-3,TRBD2,CAISEGTSGEDTQYF,TGTGCCATCAGTGAGGGGACTAGCGGGGAAGATACGCAGTATTTT
TRBV27,NA,TRBJ2-5,NA,CASSLIPGGAQETQYF,TGTGCCAGCAGTTTAATACCAGGCGGGGCCCAAGAGACCCAGTACTTC
TRBV3-1,once,TRBJ2-5,TRBD1,CASSQDRGRGKTQYF,TGTGCCAGCAGCCAAGACAGGGGGCGCGGGAAGACCCAGTACTTC
TRBV16,NA,TRBJ2-3,NA,CASSQSGQNTDTQYF,TGTGCCAGCAGCCAATCGGGCCAGAACACAGATACGCAGTATTTT
TRBV6-5,NA,TRBJ2-6,NA,CASSYSVRPGANVLTF,TGTGCCAGCAGTTACTCAGTGAGACCTGGGGCCAACGTCCTGACTTTC
TRBV7-9,NA,TRBJ1-1,NA,CASSSPSGAFF,TGTGCCAGCAGCTCCCCATCGGGGGCTTTCTTT
TRBV19,NA,TRBJ1-1,TRBD1,CASSSIRTGRGEAFF,TGTGCCAGTAGTTCCATTAGGACAGGGCGAGGTGAAGCTTTCTTT
TRBV13,NA,TRBJ1-5,TRBD1,CASSAGQGSHQPQHF,TGTGCCAGCAGCGCCGGACAGGGGAGTCATCAGCCCCAGCATTTT
TRBV29-1,NA,TRBJ1-6,TRBD1,CSVRTGGNSPLHF,TGCAGCGTAAGGACAGGGGGCAATTCACCCCTCCACTTT
TRBV18,NA,TRBJ2-7,NA,CASSPKGGYEQYF,TGTGCCAGCTCACCAAAAGGCGGCTACGAGCAGTACTTC
TRBV14,NA,TRBJ1-5,TRBD1,CASSLKTGTAQHF,TGTGCCAGCAGCCTTAAGACAGGGACAGCCCAGCATTTT
TRBV4-1,NA,TRBJ1-2,TRBD1,CASNPTGGAAYGYTF,TGCGCCAGCAATCCAACAGGGGGCGCCGCCTATGGCTACACCTTC